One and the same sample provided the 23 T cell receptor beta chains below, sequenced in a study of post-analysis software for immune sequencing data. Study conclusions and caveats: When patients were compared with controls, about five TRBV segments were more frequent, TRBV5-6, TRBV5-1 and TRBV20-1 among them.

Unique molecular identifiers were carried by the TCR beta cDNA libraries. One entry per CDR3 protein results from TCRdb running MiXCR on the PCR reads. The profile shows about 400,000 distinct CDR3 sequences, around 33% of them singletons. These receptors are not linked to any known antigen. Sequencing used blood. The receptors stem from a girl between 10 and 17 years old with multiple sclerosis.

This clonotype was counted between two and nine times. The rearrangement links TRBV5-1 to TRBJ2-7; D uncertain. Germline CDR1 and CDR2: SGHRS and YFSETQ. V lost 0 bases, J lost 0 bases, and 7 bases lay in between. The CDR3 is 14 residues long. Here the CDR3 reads CASSLVVNSYEQYF. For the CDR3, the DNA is TGCGCCAGCAGCTTGGTCGTCAACTCCTACGAGCAGTACTTC.

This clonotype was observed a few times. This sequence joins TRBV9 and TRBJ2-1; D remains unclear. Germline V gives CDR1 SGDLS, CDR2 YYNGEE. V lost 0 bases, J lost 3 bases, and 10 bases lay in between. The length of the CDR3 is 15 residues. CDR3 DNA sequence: TGTGCCAGCAGCGTAGAAACGGCCTACTACAATGAGCAGTTCTTC. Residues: CASSVETAYYNEQFF.

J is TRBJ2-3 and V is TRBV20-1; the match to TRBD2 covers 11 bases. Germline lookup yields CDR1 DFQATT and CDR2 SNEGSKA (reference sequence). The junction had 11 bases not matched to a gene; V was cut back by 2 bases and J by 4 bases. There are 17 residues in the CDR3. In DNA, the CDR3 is TGCAGTGCTAGAACGGGACTAGCGGCTGTAATAGCAGATACGCAGTATTTT. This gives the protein CSARTGLAAVIADTQYF.

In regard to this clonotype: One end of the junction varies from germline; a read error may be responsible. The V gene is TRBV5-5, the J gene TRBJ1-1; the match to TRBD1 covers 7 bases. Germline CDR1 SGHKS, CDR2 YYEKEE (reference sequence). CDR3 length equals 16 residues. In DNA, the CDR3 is TGTGCGAGCAGGAGACAGGGATCAGCCATGAACACTGAAGCTTTCTTT. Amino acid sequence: CASRRQGSAMNTEAFF.

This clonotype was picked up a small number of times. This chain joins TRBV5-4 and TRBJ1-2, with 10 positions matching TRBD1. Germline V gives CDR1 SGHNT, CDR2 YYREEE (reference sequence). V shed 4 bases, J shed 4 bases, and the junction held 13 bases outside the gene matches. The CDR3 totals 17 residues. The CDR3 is CASSLPTGTGDTYGYTF. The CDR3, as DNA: TGTGCCAGCAGCCTCCCGACCGGGACAGGGGATACCTATGGCTACACCTTC.

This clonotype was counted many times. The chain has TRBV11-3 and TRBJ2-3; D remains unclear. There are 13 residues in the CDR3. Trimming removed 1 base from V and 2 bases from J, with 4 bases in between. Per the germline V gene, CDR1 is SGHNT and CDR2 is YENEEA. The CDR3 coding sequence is TGTGCCAGCAGCTTAGGGATCACAGATACGCAGTATTTT. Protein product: CASSLGITDTQYF.

The CDR3 bases are TGTGCCAGCAGCCTCCTAACTAGCGGGGAATCCTCCTACGAGCAGTACTTC. This gives the protein CASSLLTSGESSYEQYF. This rearrangement joins TRBV7-9 to TRBJ2-7; TRBD2 matches 10 bases. This CDR3 contains 17 residues. In germline, CDR1 is SEHNR, CDR2 FQNEAQ (reference sequence). V shed 5 bases and J 0 bases; nucleotides not matched to a gene: 10.

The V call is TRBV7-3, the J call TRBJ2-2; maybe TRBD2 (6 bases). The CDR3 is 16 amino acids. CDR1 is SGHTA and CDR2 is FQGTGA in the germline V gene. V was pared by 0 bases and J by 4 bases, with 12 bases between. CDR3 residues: CASSLTGRGGTGELFF. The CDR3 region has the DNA TGTGCCAGCAGCTTAACCGGGCGGGGAGGCACCGGGGAGCTGTTTTTT.

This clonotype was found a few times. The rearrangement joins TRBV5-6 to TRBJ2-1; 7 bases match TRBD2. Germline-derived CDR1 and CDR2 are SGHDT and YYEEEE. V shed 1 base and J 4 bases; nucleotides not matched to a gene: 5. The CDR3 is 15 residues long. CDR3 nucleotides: TGTGCCAGCAGCTTGTGGGCGGGGGATTACAATGAGCAGTTCTTC. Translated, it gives CASSLWAGDYNEQFF.

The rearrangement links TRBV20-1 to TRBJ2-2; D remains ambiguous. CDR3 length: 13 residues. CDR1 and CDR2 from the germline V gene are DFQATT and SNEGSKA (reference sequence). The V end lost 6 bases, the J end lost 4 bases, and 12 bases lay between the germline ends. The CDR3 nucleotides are TGCAGTGCAATCCCATCGGGCACCGGGGAGCTGTTTTTT. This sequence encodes CSAIPSGTGELFF.

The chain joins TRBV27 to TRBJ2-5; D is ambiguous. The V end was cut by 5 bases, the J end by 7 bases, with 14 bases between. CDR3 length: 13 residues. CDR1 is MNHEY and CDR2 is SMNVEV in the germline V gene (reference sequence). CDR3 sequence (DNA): TGTGCCAGCAGTCCTACTACTGGGGTGACCCAGTACTTC. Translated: CASSPTTGVTQYF.

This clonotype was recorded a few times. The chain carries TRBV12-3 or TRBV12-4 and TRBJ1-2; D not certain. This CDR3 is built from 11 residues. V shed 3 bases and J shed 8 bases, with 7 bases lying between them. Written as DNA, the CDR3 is TGTGCCAGCAGTTTTTCCGCCGGCTACACCTTC. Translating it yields CASSFSAGYTF.

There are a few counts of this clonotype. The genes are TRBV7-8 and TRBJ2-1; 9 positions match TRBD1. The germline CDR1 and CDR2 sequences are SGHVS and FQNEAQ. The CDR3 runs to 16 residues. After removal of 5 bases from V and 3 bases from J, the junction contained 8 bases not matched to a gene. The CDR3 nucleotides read TGTGCCAGCAGCGGCCGGGACAGGGAATACTACAATGAGCAGTTCTTC. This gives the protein CASSGRDREYYNEQFF.

The CDR3 DNA is TGTGCCAGCAGTGGCCAATGGGCCAAAAACATTCAGTACTTC. This encodes CASSGQWAKNIQYF. The chain recombines TRBV6-1 with TRBJ2-4; D unresolved. Trimming pared 4 bases from V and 1 base from J, leaving 8 bases between. CDR3 length equals 14 residues. CDR1 is MNHNS, CDR2 SASEGT, per germline.

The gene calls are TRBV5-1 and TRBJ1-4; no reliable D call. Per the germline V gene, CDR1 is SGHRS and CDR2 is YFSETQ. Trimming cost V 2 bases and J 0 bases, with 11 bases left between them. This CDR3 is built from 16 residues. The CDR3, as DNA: TGCGCCAGCAGCTTCGAGCCAGAGACAACTAATGAAAAACTGTTTTTT. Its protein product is CASSFEPETTNEKLFF.

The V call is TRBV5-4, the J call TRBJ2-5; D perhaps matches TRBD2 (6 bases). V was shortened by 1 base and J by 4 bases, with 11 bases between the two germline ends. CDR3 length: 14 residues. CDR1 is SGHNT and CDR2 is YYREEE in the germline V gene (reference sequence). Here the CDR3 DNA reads TGTGCCAGCAGCTTGCGCGACGGGGGAGAGACCCAGTACTTC. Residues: CASSLRDGGETQYF.

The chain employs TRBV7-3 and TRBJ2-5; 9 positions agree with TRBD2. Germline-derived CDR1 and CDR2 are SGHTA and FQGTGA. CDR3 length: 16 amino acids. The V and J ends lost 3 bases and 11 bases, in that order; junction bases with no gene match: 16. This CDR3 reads CASSLGSGGIYNEQYF. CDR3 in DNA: TGTGCCAGCAGCTTGGGTAGCGGGGGTATCTACAATGAGCAGTACTTC.

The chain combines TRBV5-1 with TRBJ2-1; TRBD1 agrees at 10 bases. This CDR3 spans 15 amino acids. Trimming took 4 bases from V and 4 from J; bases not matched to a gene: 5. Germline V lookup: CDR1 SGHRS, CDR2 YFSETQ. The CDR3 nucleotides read TGCGCCAGCAGCATGGGACAGGGGATATACAATGAGCAGTTCTTC. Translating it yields CASSMGQGIYNEQFF.

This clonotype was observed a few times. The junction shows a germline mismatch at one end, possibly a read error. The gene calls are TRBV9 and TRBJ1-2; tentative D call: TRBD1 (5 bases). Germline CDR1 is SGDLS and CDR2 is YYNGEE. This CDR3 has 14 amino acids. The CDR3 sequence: CVSSARDVQEGYTF. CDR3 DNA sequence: TGTGTCAGCAGCGCCAGGGACGTCCAGGAGGGCTACACCTTC. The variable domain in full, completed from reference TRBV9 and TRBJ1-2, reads DSGVTQTPKHLITATGQRVTLRCSPRSGDLSVYWYQQSLDQGLQFLIQYYNGEERAKGNILERFSAQQFPDLHSELNLSSLELGDSALYFCVSSARDVQEGYTFGSGTRLTVV.

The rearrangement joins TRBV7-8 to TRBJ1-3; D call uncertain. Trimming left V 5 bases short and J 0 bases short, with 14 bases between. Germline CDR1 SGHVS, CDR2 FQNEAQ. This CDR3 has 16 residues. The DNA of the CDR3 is TGTGCCAGCAGCCAAATCACCTGGAACTCTGGAAACACCATATATTTT. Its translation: CASSQITWNSGNTIYF.

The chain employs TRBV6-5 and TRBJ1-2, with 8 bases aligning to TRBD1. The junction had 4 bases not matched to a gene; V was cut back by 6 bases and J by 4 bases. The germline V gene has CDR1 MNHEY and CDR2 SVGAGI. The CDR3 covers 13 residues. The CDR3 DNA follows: TGTGCCAGCAGAATGACAGGGGCCTATGGCTACACCTTC. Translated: CASRMTGAYGYTF.

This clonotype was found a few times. The CDR3 loop is CASSTSGTSGSSTDTQYF. The CDR3 DNA is TGTGCCAGCAGTACCTCCGGGACTAGCGGGAGTAGCACAGATACGCAGTATTTT. This chain connects TRBV28 to TRBJ2-3; the match to TRBD2 covers 14 bases. V trimming: 5 bases; J trimming: 0 bases; junction bases outside the gene matches: 7. The germline V gene has CDR1 MDHEN and CDR2 SYDVKM. The CDR3 has 18 amino acids.

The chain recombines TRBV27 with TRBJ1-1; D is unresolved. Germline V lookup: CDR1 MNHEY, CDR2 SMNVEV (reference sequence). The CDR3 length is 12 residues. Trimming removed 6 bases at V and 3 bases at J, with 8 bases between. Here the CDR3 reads CASRTEYTEAFF. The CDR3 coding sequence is TGTGCCAGCAGGACGGAGTACACTGAAGCTTTCTTT.